This T cell receptor beta chain was retrieved from a study of blood T cell repertoires in COVID-19. Study at large: Specimens from acute and convalescent COVID-19 originated in the United States, Italy and Spain. From T cells, B-cell-depleted T cells, or PBMCs came the material, which was cDNA or gDNA.

The CDR3 has 15 amino acids. Unmatched junction bases numbered 5, after V lost 0 bases and J lost 4 bases. CDR1 and CDR2 from the germline V gene are MNHEY and SMNVEV (reference sequence). Methods used by the authors: Amplification with reference gene primers provided the estimates of nucleated cell counts. The repertoire was sequenced with immunoSEQ multiplex PCR; TCRdb's copy has only in-frame clones and lacks some. D and trimming come from the DNA, and the V and J calls and clone size come from that table. The table lists 30,000 to 35,000 clones, 70% to 90% of them singletons, with about 63% in the top ten. This clone was recorded once.

This receptor was taken from a man aged 65 to 79 with acute or convalescent COVID-19. The chain joins TRBV27 to TRBJ1-2; 7 bases align to TRBD1. Input material: peripheral blood. The DNA for the CDR3 is TGTGCCAGCAGTTTATCAAAACAGGGGAGCTATGGCTACACCTTC. Its protein is CASSLSKQGSYGYTF.